Below, 2 T cell receptor beta chains from the same sample are listed, as sequenced in a study of T-cell memory formation after mild COVID-19. Via MiXCR, TCRdb re-called the 5' RACE reads, giving one row per CDR3 protein. Of under 350,000 distinct CDR3 sequences in the sample, around 15% were seen once. The sequenced sample consisted of PBMCs or a T cell subset sorted from them (not recorded which). The receptors were gathered from a man between 18 and 29 years old who had mild COVID-19 (a few samples of this study predate the infection). Cell type and time point are not known.

V and J are TRBV18 and TRBJ2-3; 9 bases map to TRBD2. V shed 3 bases and J 3 bases; nucleotides not matched to a gene: 7. Germline CDR1 KGHSH, CDR2 LQKENI. The length of the CDR3 is 16 residues. This chain's CDR3 is CASSPRGGAETDTQYF. In DNA, the CDR3 is TGTGCCAGCTCACCGCGGGGGGGCGCCGAGACAGATACGCAGTATTTT.

This clonotype showed up many times. The rearrangement uses TRBV12-3 or TRBV12-4 and TRBJ1-1; no clear D gene. The CDR3 extends over 14 amino acids. Trimming took off 7 bases at V and 2 bases at J, with 14 bases between the two ends. CDR3 loop: CASTVGLTNTEAFF. CDR3 DNA: TGTGCCAGCACTGTCGGGCTGACAAACACTGAAGCTTTCTTT.